This note documents a single TCR beta chain sequence. This entry is derived from a study of blood T cell repertoires in COVID-19. Turning to the study itself: Nucleic acid was either cDNA or gDNA, and it came from T cells, B-cell-depleted T cells, or PBMCs.

The table came from immunoSEQ multiplex PCR; TCRdb's copy has only in-frame clones and leaves some out. The table includes about 190,000 clones, nearly 90% detected once. This CDR3 is built from 14 residues. Germline V CDR1 and CDR2: GTSNPN, SVGIG (reference sequence). The junction had 15 bases not matched to a gene; V was cut back by 5 bases and J by 12 bases. This chain uses TRBV30 with TRBJ2-1, with TRBD2 matching 8 bases. Sequencing was done on a sample of peripheral blood. This receptor was taken from a man aged 45-60 years with acute or convalescent COVID-19. The DNA of the CDR3 is TGTGCCTGGGGCCGACTAGCGCCCGTTCGTCGGCAGTTCTTC. This gives the protein CAWGRLAPVRRQFF.